This TCR beta chain was sequenced for a study of blood T cells in healthy people across ages (dated by TCRdb to about 2015). As for the study more broadly: In model experiments, template switching captured about one uniquely barcoded TCR beta cDNA molecule for every two T cells. Age-related changes in TCR beta repertoire diversity were measured in the study by deep sequencing normalized with unique cDNA molecular identifiers. The donors were split into four age groups: young (average 16 years), middle-aged (about 40), aged (approximately 60) and long-lived (approximately 80). Donors of different ages were randomly distributed across sequencing lanes to avoid experimental bias. For two donors (one aged 18 to 30 and one aged 80 or older), the study analyzed two additional independent replicas of 1 million unique cDNA reads from the same blood draw.

From the germline V gene (reference sequence), CDR1 is LNHNV and CDR2 is YYDKDF. Measured from the cysteine to the phenylalanine, the CDR3 is 15 residues long. The DNA shown is the 45-base CDR3, in frame from base 1. Receptor amplification or capture employed 5' RACE. TCRdb shows the sequencer as Illumina HiSeq 2500. The second PCR ran for about 6 to 11 cycles and used a J-beta primer mix along with a sample-barcoded 5' primer. A template-switch 5' adaptor carrying 12 random nucleotides introduced a unique molecular identifier onto each TCR beta cDNA molecule. Each sample yielded at least 2.5 million CDR3-containing paired-end reads. All of the RNA was converted into first-strand cDNA using the Mint cDNA synthesis kit, with a TRBC-specific oligonucleotide serving as the primer. Following uracil-DNA glycosylase treatment, a first 18-cycle PCR with universal primers M1SS and BC2_uni_R was performed on all cDNA. The paper's data handling went like this. Normalization of each sample was performed by random selection of 1 million high-quality reads, each carrying a distinct molecular identifier. Instead of being binned into consensus sequences, reads with shared molecular identifiers were discarded. MiTCR, run with a Q25 quality threshold and the strictest error-elimination algorithm, handled CDR3 identification, clonotype clustering and error correction. A nonparametric unseen species model with Euler transformation was used to estimate a lower bound on total TCR beta diversity. TCRdb took the public reads, trimmed them with fastp at Q25, ran MiXCR for clone calling and kept in-frame beta chains. Here each entry gathers all rows of one CDR3 protein and keeps the most common genes and DNA. The V and J calls come from TCRdb's annotation, not from the publication. Here the sample has hundreds of thousands of distinct CDR3 sequences; roughly 30% occur a single time. About a sixth of the sample is taken by the ten largest.

The research as a whole found: Observed TCR beta diversity per million T cells fell roughly linearly with age, and a significant reduction was already apparent by age about 38. Because profiling used bulk unsorted PBMCs, naive and antigen-experienced compartments could not be compared conclusively. Estimates of total diversity from one million sequenced T cells were regarded as lower bounds and underestimates. There was a strong correlation between observed TCR beta diversity and the percentage of naive T cells measured by flow cytometry. The long-lived group showed more naive CD4+ T cells, fewer expanded clones and increased TCR diversity than the aged group, suggesting age selection. The CMV infection status of donors was not known, potentially confounding age-related changes in expanded clonotypes.

The donors were roughly 39 Caucasian individuals from Russia, aged roughly 6 to 100 years, who were systemically healthy. Around 9.9 milliliters of peripheral blood were collected from each donor into EDTA-treated Vacutainer tubes. PBMCs were isolated by Ficoll-Paque density-gradient centrifugation, with at least 7 million obtained per sample. Total RNA, at least 6 micrograms per sample, was extracted from PBMCs with Trizol reagent. Naive CD45RAhigh/CD27high T cell percentages were measured by flow cytometry on a PBMC aliquot from every donor. This clonotype was observed a handful of times. The antigen it binds to is not known. A much larger clonotype is one base distant, so this may be a read error.

The origin of this receptor is a woman older than 75 in good health. The sequencing input was blood. The V and J genes are TRBV15 and TRBJ1-5; tentative D gene TRBD1, with 5 bases matching. CDR3 reads: CATSPRRGSNRPQHF. The DNA reads as follows: TGTGCCACCAGCCCACGCCGGGGGAGCAATCGGCCCCAGCATTTT.